The entry below gives a single T cell receptor beta chain sequence along with its context. The antigen is undetermined. V was pared by 6 bases and J by 4 bases, with 16 bases between. Germline assignment: CDR1 MNHEY and CDR2 SVGAGI. CDR3 length: 14 residues. The source of the sample is a study of T cell responses to AZD1222 COVID-19 vaccine. Regarding the study as a whole: Unmutated variant regions reportedly attract nearly half of all spike-specific TCRs. After two AZD1222 doses, spike-specific TCR breadth and depth rose versus day 0. Most donors were white British, females outnumbered males, and clonal diversity was possibly underestimated.

Assay: immunoSEQ multiplex PCR; the TCRdb copy retains only in-frame clones and omits some. Of about 86,000 clones in the sample, about nine tenths were seen once. Here the sequenced sample was peripheral blood, taken on day 0 of AZD1222 vaccination. V is TRBV6-5 and J is TRBJ2-7, with D tentatively TRBD1 (6 bases). This receptor was obtained from an adult in good health. The DNA of the CDR3 is TGTGCCAGCAGCCCAACAGGGTCCAGGTACGAGCAGTACTTC. Amino acids: CASSPTGSRYEQYF.